This TCR beta chain appears in the sequencing data of a study of CD8 T cells in Susac syndrome (dated by TCRdb to about 2019). Regarding the research as a whole: Repertoire sequencing was used to test whether CD8+ T cell activation and differentiation in Susac syndrome was antigen driven. The study compared CD8+ T cell repertoire clonality among 11 to 12 healthy donors, roughly 14 Susac syndrome patients and 15 or so multiple sclerosis patients. The full study reports these points: The TCR sequencing and HLA analysis was acknowledged to have included a relatively small number of individuals.

Peripheral blood CD8+ and CD4+ T cells from healthy donors, Susac syndrome patients and multiple sclerosis patients were profiled using high-throughput TCR beta sequencing. Treatment-naive patients with stable or active relapsing-remitting disease fulfilling revised McDonald criteria were used as multiple sclerosis controls. Bulk CD8+ and CD4+ T cells were purified by magnetic negative isolation, whereas CD8+ TEMRA cells were enriched by FACS. Blood was collected in EDTA tubes and processed within 24 hours, with PBMCs isolated through density gradient centrifugation. PBMCs intended for TCR sequencing were cryopreserved in liquid nitrogen and were subsequently thawed in a 37 degrees C water bath. A purity of at least 90% was achieved for sorted or isolated CD4+, CD8+ and CD8+ TEMRA cells. This clonotype turned up a few times. Its binding antigen is unknown. Base quality data are lacking; no much larger clone is found one base away.

Counted from cysteine to phenylalanine, this CDR3 has 15 amino acids. Only CDR3 DNA is held: 45 bases, read in frame from base 1. After removal of 5 bases from V and 3 bases from J, the junction retains 9 bases not matched to a gene. The germline V gene encodes CDR1 SEHNR and CDR2 FQNEAQ (reference sequence). RNA was extracted using the RNeasy kit, and about 0.45 to 1 ug of the RNA was reverse transcribed with random hexamers. The immunoSEQ multiplex PCR assay, covering 54 Vbeta and 13 Jbeta segments, was used to amplify TCR beta CDR3 regions. PCR amplification bias was corrected by using a synthetic template baseline for primer optimization and computational correction. The original methods were these. Reads were assigned to V, D and J genes according to IMGT and analyzed in immunoSEQ Analyzer, with only productive sequences retained. To calculate clonality, Shannon entropy was normalized by log2 of the number of productive unique sequences and then subtracted from one. For each patient and control, public and private clones were evaluated among the 100 most prevalent clones. Clones were defined as Susac-specific when absent from the healthy and MS cohorts, from about 970 published viral clones and from other ImmuneACCESS disease sequences. In TCRdb, the public reads were trimmed at Q25 with fastp and aligned with MiXCR, with productive beta chains retained. Rows matching on CDR3 protein sequence are summarized as one entry with the most common DNA and genes. The V and J calls here are based on TCRdb, not the publication. For this sample there are about 280,000 distinct CDR3 sequences; 80% to 90% appear just once. The ten largest make up around 0.11% of the sample.

The chain joins TRBV7-9 to TRBJ2-7, with 8 junctional bases fitting TRBD1. Source material: CD8+ T cells from PBMCs. The sequence was collected from a human donor with multiple sclerosis. The sequence in DNA is TGTGCCAGCAGCCTGAGACAGGGGTCCGACTACGAGCAGTACTTC. It translates to CASSLRQGSDYEQYF.